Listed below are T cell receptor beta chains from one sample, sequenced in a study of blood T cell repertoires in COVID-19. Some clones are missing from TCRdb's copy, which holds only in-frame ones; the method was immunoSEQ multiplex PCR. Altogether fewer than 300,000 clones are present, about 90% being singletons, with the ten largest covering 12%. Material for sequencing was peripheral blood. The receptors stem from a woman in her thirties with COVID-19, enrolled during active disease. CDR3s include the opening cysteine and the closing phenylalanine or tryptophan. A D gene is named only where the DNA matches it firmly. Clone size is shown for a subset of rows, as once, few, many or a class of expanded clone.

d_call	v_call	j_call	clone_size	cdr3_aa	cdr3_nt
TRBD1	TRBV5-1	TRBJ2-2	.	CASSFIPGTGDNTGELFF	TGCGCCAGCAGCTTCATTCCCGGGACAGGGGACAACACCGGGGAGCTGTTTTTT
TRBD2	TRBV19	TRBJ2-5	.	CASSDGLAGGQETQYF	TGTGCCAGTAGTGACGGACTAGCGGGGGGGCAAGAGACCCAGTACTTC
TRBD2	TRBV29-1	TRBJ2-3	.	CSANSGNYDTQYF	TGCAGCGCCAATAGCGGGAACTATGATACGCAGTATTTT
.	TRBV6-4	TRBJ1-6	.	CASRQGNSPLHF	TGTGCCAGCAGACAGGGAAATTCACCCCTCCACTTT
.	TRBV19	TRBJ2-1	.	CASSIEPLSEQFF	TGTGCCAGTAGTATAGAACCCCTAAGTGAGCAGTTCTTC
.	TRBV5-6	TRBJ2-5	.	CASSFWGGQETQYF	TGTGCCAGCAGCTTTTGGGGAGGCCAAGAGACCCAGTACTTC
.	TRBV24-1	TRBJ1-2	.	CATRGEGGDGYTF	TGTGCCACCAGAGGAGAAGGAGGGGATGGCTACACCTTC
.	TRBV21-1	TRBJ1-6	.	CASSKNRLGSPLHF	TGTGCCAGCAGCAAAAACAGGTTGGGTTCACCCCTCCACTTT
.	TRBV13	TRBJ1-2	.	CASSASPYDHALSYTF	TGTGCCAGCAGCGCGTCTCCATATGATCACGCTTTAAGCTACACCTTC
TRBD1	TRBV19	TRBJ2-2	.	CASSVTGGLSAGELFF	TGTGCCAGTAGTGTTACAGGGGGCCTCAGTGCCGGGGAGCTGTTTTTT
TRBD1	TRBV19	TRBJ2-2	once	CATWDRTVTGELFF	TGTGCCACATGGGACAGGACCGTCACCGGGGAGCTGTTTTTT
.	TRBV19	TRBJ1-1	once	CASSWGPTGGNTEAFF	TGTGCCAGTAGTTGGGGGCCCACTGGGGGGAACACTGAAGCTTTCTTT
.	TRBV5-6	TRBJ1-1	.	CASSPPQGTEAFF	TGTGCCAGCAGCCCCCCCCAGGGAACTGAAGCTTTCTTT
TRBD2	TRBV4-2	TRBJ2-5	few	CASSQDRYQRGAKETQYF	TGTGCCAGCAGCCAAGATAGGTACCAGCGGGGGGCCAAAGAGACCCAGTACTTC
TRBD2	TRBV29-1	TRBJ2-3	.	CSVAGGGPLGTDTQYF	TGCAGCGTTGCAGGCGGGGGGCCTCTTGGCACAGATACGCAGTATTTT
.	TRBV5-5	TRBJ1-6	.	CASSASGTHNSPLHF	TGTGCCAGCAGCGCTTCCGGGACACATAATTCACCCCTCCACTTT
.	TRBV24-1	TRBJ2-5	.	CATSEGGWTQYF	TGTGCCACCAGTGAGGGGGGATGGACCCAGTACTTC
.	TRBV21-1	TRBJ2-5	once	CASSKIPTYRTDQEIQYF	TGTGCCAGCAGCAAAATTCCCACCTATAGGACAGACCAAGAGATCCAGTACTTC
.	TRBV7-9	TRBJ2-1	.	CASTELSYEQFF	TGTGCCAGCACCGAGCTAAGTTATGAGCAGTTCTTC
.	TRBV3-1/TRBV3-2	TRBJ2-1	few	CASSQDLGANEQFF	TGTGCCAGCAGCCAAGATCTTGGGGCCAATGAGCAGTTCTTC
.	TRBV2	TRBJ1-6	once	CASSGGTIGSPLHF	TGTGCCAGCAGTGGGGGGACAATAGGTTCACCCCTCCACTTT
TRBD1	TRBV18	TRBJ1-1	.	CASSPDRVRLLGAFF	TGTGCCAGCTCACCGGACAGGGTACGACTTTTAGGGGCTTTCTTT
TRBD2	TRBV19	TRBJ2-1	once	CASSLPGGDNEQFF	TGTGCCAGTAGTCTCCCGGGGGGTGACAATGAGCAGTTCTTC
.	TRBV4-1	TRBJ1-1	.	CASSQLPYMNTEAFF	TGCGCCAGCAGCCAACTTCCTTACATGAACACTGAAGCTTTCTTT
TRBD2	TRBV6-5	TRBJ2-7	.	CASSYQGGNYEQYF	TGTGCCAGCAGTTACCAGGGAGGGAACTACGAGCAGTACTTC
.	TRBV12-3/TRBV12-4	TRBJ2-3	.	CASSSTGYHTQYF	TGTGCCAGCAGTTCCACAGGGTACCATACGCAGTATTTT
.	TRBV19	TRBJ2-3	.	CASRRSGPPGDTQYF	TGTGCCAGTAGGAGAAGCGGTCCACCGGGAGATACGCAGTATTTT
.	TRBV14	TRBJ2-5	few	CASSQDLRARETQYF	TGTGCCAGCAGCCAAGATCTGAGGGCACGGGAGACCCAGTACTTC
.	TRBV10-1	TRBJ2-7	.	CASSERAGSYEQYF	TGCGCCAGCAGTGAGCGTGCAGGTTCCTACGAGCAGTACTTC
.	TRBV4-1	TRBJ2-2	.	CASSPFSGSRAGELFF	TGCGCCAGCAGCCCATTTTCGGGGTCTAGGGCCGGGGAGCTGTTTTTT
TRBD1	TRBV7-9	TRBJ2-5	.	CASSSWDRVQETQYF	TGTGCCAGCAGCTCCTGGGACAGAGTCCAAGAGACCCAGTACTTC
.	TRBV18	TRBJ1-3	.	CASSPSYSGNTIYF	TGTGCCAGCTCACCGAGCTACTCTGGAAACACCATATATTTT
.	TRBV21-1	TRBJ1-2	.	CAVKEGISRGYTF	TGTGCCGTAAAGGAGGGTATCTCTCGTGGCTACACCTTC
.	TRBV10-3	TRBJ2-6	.	CAISEAVFSGANVLTF	TGTGCCATCAGTGAGGCAGTCTTCTCTGGGGCCAACGTCCTGACTTTC
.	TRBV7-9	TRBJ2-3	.	CASSLGGGRDTQYF	TGTGCCAGCAGCTTAGGAGGGGGTCGGGATACGCAGTATTTT
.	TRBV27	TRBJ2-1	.	CASRRSSFYNEQFF	TGTGCCAGCAGAAGGAGCTCCTTCTACAATGAGCAGTTCTTC
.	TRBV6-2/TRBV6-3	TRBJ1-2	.	CASNPTGRVSYGYTF	TGTGCCAGCAACCCGACAGGTCGAGTGTCCTATGGCTACACCTTC
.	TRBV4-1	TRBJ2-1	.	CASRSGKGYNEQFF	TGCGCCAGCAGGTCAGGTAAAGGCTACAATGAGCAGTTCTTC
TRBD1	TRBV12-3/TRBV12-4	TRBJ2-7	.	CASSFARTGQYF	TGTGCCAGCAGTTTTGCTCGGACAGGGCAGTACTTC
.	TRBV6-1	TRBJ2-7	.	CASSEAYREGYF	TGTGCCAGCAGTGAAGCGTACAGGGAAGGGTACTTC
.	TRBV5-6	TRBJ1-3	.	CASSLLDIYSGNTIYF	TGTGCCAGCAGCTTGCTTGACATTTACTCTGGAAACACCATATATTTT